These T cell receptor beta chains were read from a single sample in a study of T cells in Graves' hyperthyroidism and ophthalmopathy. TCRdb called the multiplex PCR reads again in MiXCR, with one record for every CDR3 protein. The sample contains around 350,000 distinct CDR3 sequences, 19% of which appear only once. The sample was blood. These receptors came from a young woman with Graves' hyperthyroidism. Both conserved end residues are part of each CDR3. Fields, in order: J gene, D gene, V gene, clone size, CDR3 protein, CDR3 DNA. D genes are given only for firm matches. Clone size is shown for a subset of rows, as once, few, many or a class of expanded clone.

TRBJ2-7 | TRBD2 | TRBV27 | many | CATCPSGAYSYEQYF | TGTGCCACCTGTCCTAGCGGGGCCTACTCCTACGAGCAGTACTTC
TRBJ2-7 | TRBD2 | TRBV7-6 | many | CASSLGETGPAGETYEQYF | TGTGCTAGCAGCTTAGGAGAAACAGGTCCAGCGGGGGAGACCTACGAGCAGTACTTC
TRBJ2-3 | . | TRBV15 | many | CATSRGGGPYTDTQYF | TGTGCCACCAGCAGGGGCGGGGGCCCCTACACAGATACGCAGTATTTT
TRBJ2-5 | TRBD2 | TRBV20-1 | many | CSAQWTSGAPETQYF | TGCAGTGCCCAATGGACTAGCGGGGCACCAGAGACCCAGTACTTC
TRBJ2-7 | . | TRBV12-3/TRBV12-4 | many | CASSFGRTKQYF | TGTGCCAGCAGTTTTGGACGGACCAAGCAGTACTTC
TRBJ2-5 | TRBD2 | TRBV7-9 | . | CASSPLPGLGETQYF | TGTGCCAGCAGCCCGCTCCCGGGACTAGGCGAGACCCAGTACTTC
TRBJ2-7 | TRBD1 | TRBV7-9 | . | CASSRRDSNSYEQYF | TGTGCCAGCAGCCGCCGGGACAGTAACTCCTACGAGCAGTACTTC
TRBJ1-2 | . | TRBV6-9 | many | CAKLGGTDYGYTF | TGTGCCAAGTTAGGAGGGACTGATTATGGCTACACCTTC
TRBJ1-1 | . | TRBV20-1 | many | CSASSGRETEAFF | TGCAGTGCTAGTTCGGGCAGGGAAACTGAAGCTTTCTTT
TRBJ1-1 | . | TRBV5-1 | . | CASSLSGQLGAFF | TGCGCCAGCAGCTTGTCCGGGCAGTTAGGAGCTTTCTTT
TRBJ2-7 | . | TRBV12-3/TRBV12-4 | once | CASGKGDFESGEQYF | TGTGCCAGCGGGAAAGGCGACTTTGAAAGTGGAGAGCAGTACTTC
TRBJ1-5 | . | TRBV12-3/TRBV12-4 | many | CASSLSGPQPQHF | TGTGCCAGCAGTTTGTCAGGGCCTCAGCCCCAGCATTTT
TRBJ1-3 | . | TRBV7-8 | many | CASSLGTHSGNTIYF | TGTGCCAGCAGCTTAGGGACGCACTCTGGAAACACCATATATTTT
TRBJ2-3 | TRBD1 | TRBV24-1 | many | CATSDADRGEDTQYF | TGTGCCACCAGTGACGCCGACAGGGGGGAAGATACGCAGTATTTT
TRBJ2-7 | . | TRBV5-1 | few | CASSLTGQTYEQYF | TGCGCCAGCAGCCTCACCGGACAGACCTACGAGCAGTACTTC
TRBJ1-1 | . | TRBV10-3 | many | CAISRGIGTEAFF | TGTGCCATCAGCCGAGGCATAGGGACTGAAGCTTTCTTT